The 28 T cell receptor beta chains listed next were all sequenced from one sample in a study of cytomegalovirus exposure and HLA in healthy donors. PCR amplification relied on 60 Vbeta primers (plus 13 Jbeta primers). The repertoire was sequenced with immunoSEQ multiplex PCR; TCRdb's copy has only in-frame clones and lacks some. Of more than 150,000 clones listed, 65% to 80% are singletons. The sequenced sample was PBMCs. The receptors were sampled from a woman aged 45-65 years in good health and CMV-seropositive.

The CDR3 loop is CASRRTGLQYF. DNA for the CDR3: TGTGCCAGCAGACGGACCGGACTGCAGTACTTC. V is TRBV2 and J is TRBJ2-7; D is perhaps TRBD2 (5 bases). Trimming cost V 6 bases and J 9 bases, with 12 bases left between them. CDR3 size: 11 residues. Germline loops: CDR1 SNHLY, CDR2 FYNNEI.

This clone was counted between two and nine times. This chain uses TRBV2 with TRBJ2-7; 8 bases match TRBD1. Germline trimming cut 7 bases from V and 5 bases from J; bases unmatched to any gene: 7. The germline CDR1 and CDR2 sequences are SNHLY and FYNNEI. The CDR3 contains 13 residues. CDR3 residues: CASKLGQANEQYF. Written as DNA, the CDR3 is TGTGCCAGCAAGTTGGGACAGGCAAACGAGCAGTACTTC.

A remark on this clone: At the DNA level, this CDR3 is encoded by other sequences in the same sample as well. The chain uses TRBV30 and TRBJ1-2; possible D gene TRBD1, 5 bases. The CDR3 contains 12 residues. The V end was cut by 4 bases, the J end by 2 bases, with 8 bases between. Per germline, CDR1 GTSNPN and CDR2 SVGIG (reference sequence). CDR3 in amino acids: CAWNPGNYGYTF. The CDR3 region has the DNA TGTGCCTGGAATCCAGGGAACTATGGCTACACCTTC.

The genes are TRBV6-5 and TRBJ2-1; 8 bases agree with TRBD2. The germline CDR1 and CDR2 sequences are MNHEY and SVGAGI. J gave up 2 bases and V 5 bases, and 5 bases lay outside the gene matches. There are 15 residues in the CDR3. CDR3 loop: CASSRGGRAYNEQFF. The DNA for the CDR3 is TGTGCCAGCAGTCGCGGGGGGCGGGCCTACAATGAGCAGTTCTTC.

This clone was detected only a few times. The chain carries TRBV4-3 and TRBJ1-3; 7 bases match TRBD1. V lost 5 bases, J lost 4 bases, and 5 bases stayed unmatched. The CDR3 is 14 residues long. Per germline, CDR1 LGHNA and CDR2 YSLEER. The CDR3 coding sequence is TGCGCCAGCAGCACACAGGGGATAGGAAACACCATATATTTT. Amino acids: CASSTQGIGNTIYF.

The chain links TRBV11-2 to TRBJ1-1; 7 bases match TRBD1. Looked up from germline, CDR1 is SGHAT and CDR2 is FQNNGV. The CDR3 consists of 13 residues. The V and J ends lost 5 bases and 6 bases, in that order; junction bases with no gene match: 6. The CDR3 is CASSKNRGPEAFF. The CDR3 DNA sequence: TGTGCCAGCAGCAAAAACAGGGGACCTGAAGCTTTCTTT. Full variable domain (rest looked up from reference TRBV11-2 and TRBJ1-1): EAGVAQSPRYKIIEKRQSVAFWCNPISGHATLYWYQQILGQGPKLLIQFQNNGVVDDSQLPKDRFSAERLKGVDSTLKIQPAKLEDSAVYLCASSKNRGPEAFFGQGTRLTVV.

This rearrangement joins TRBV7-9 to TRBJ1-5; D is unclear. With 5 bases removed from V and 5 bases from J, the gap between germline ends came to 4 bases. The CDR3 contains 11 residues. CDR1 and CDR2 (germline): SEHNR, FQNEAQ (reference sequence). The CDR3 DNA sequence: TGTGCCAGCAGCCCGTATCAGCCCCAGCATTTT. Protein: CASSPYQPQHF.

The J gene is TRBJ2-7, the V gene TRBV19; 9 positions match TRBD1. The CDR3 contains 15 residues. Germline values: CDR1 LNHDA, CDR2 SQIVND (reference sequence). J gave up 2 bases and V 6 bases, and 8 bases lay outside the gene matches. For the CDR3, the DNA is TGTGCCAGTAGCCTAGGTGGACAGGGGACCTACGAGCAGTACTTC. It specifies CASSLGGQGTYEQYF.

This clone appeared a single time. J is TRBJ1-2 and V is TRBV18; D remains unclear. Germline V gene sequence: CDR1 KGHSH, CDR2 LQKENI. The CDR3 length is 18 residues. V was trimmed by 3 bases and J by 3 bases, leaving 23 bases between them. As DNA, the CDR3 is TGTGCCAGCTCACCTACGGCCCGTGCGGGCTACAGCGACTATGGCTACACCTTC. Protein sequence: CASSPTARAGYSDYGYTF.

This clone was detected a few times. This chain joins TRBV7-6 and TRBJ2-7; 8 bases map to TRBD1. After removal of 1 base from V and 6 bases from J, the junction contained 8 bases not matched to a gene. The CDR3 has 15 amino acids. Germline assignment: CDR1 SGHVS and CDR2 FNYEAQ. The CDR3 here is CASSLETGDRGEQYF. The DNA of the CDR3 is TGTGCCAGCAGCTTAGAGACAGGGGATCGGGGCGAGCAGTACTTC.

The chain has TRBV7-2 and TRBJ2-7, with D tentatively TRBD1 (5 bases). The CDR3 spans 14 residues. V dropped 2 bases and J dropped 2 bases, with 10 bases sitting between them. Germline assignment: CDR1 SGHTA and CDR2 FQGNSA. CDR3: CASSLLVRAYEQYF. The CDR3 nucleotides are TGTGCCAGCAGCTTATTAGTCAGGGCCTACGAGCAGTACTTC.

This clone was counted only a few times. The chain recombines TRBV19 with TRBJ2-6, with D perhaps matching TRBD1 (7 bases). This CDR3 has 17 amino acids. The germline CDR1 and CDR2 sequences are LNHDA and SQIVND (reference sequence). V was cut by 5 bases and J by 0 bases, with 14 bases left in between. CDR3 residues: CASSPRQGLSGANVLTF. DNA for the CDR3: TGTGCCAGTAGTCCTAGACAGGGACTCTCTGGGGCCAACGTCCTGACTTTC.

The chain recombines TRBV5-1 with TRBJ2-7, with 7 bases matching TRBD2. The germline gives CDR1 SGHRS, CDR2 YFSETQ. V gave up 0 bases and J gave up 7 bases; unmatched junction bases: 7. This CDR3 region has 14 residues. The CDR3 region is CASSLGDYRGEQYF. CDR3 sequence (DNA): TGCGCCAGCAGCTTGGGGGACTACCGTGGGGAGCAGTACTTC.

The chain recombines TRBV5-4 with TRBJ2-5; 9 bases line up with TRBD2. This CDR3 contains 13 residues. Germline V gene sequence: CDR1 SGHNT, CDR2 YYREEE (reference sequence). Trimming cost V 7 bases and J 3 bases; bases outside gene matches: 4. The CDR3 protein is CASLKRGEETQYF. In DNA form, the CDR3 reads TGTGCCAGCCTAAAGCGGGGGGAAGAGACCCAGTACTTC.

This clone was counted between two and nine times. The V gene is TRBV10-3, the J gene TRBJ2-3, with D uncertain. Trimming cost V 5 bases and J 2 bases, with 11 bases left between them. The CDR3 has 14 residues. CDR1 and CDR2 from the germline V gene are ENHRY and SYGVKD. In DNA form, the CDR3 reads TGTGCCATCAGTTCTAGTCCAGACACAGATACGCAGTATTTT. It codes for CAISSSPDTDTQYF.

This clone was seen a few times. J is TRBJ1-2 and V is TRBV10-3; TRBD1 matches 9 bases. Germline CDR1 ENHRY, CDR2 SYGVKD. The V segment lost 6 bases and the J segment 6 bases; nucleotides outside the gene matches: 5. The CDR3 is 13 amino acids. The CDR3 protein is CAISEDRGHGYTF. CDR3 DNA: TGTGCCATCAGCGAGGACAGGGGTCATGGCTACACCTTC.

The rearrangement uses TRBV9 and TRBJ1-2, with 10 bases identical to TRBD1. V gave up 3 bases and J gave up 3 bases; unmatched junction bases: 14. The CDR3 consists of 18 residues. The germline V gene encodes CDR1 SGDLS and CDR2 YYNGEE. Here the CDR3 reads CASSALHSGTGAYYGYTF. The CDR3 DNA is TGTGCCAGCAGCGCCCTCCACTCCGGGACAGGGGCGTACTATGGCTACACCTTC.

The chain couples TRBV6-1 to TRBJ1-1; no definite D call. This CDR3 has 14 residues. V was clipped by 4 bases and J by 1 base, with 10 bases between them. Germline V lookup: CDR1 MNHNS, CDR2 SASEGT. The CDR3 coding sequence is TGTGCCAGCAGTGTCGGCGGCCGGAACACTGAAGCTTTCTTT. Its translation is CASSVGGRNTEAFF.

V gene TRBV2 combines with J gene TRBJ2-1; D is undetermined. Germline CDR1 SNHLY, CDR2 FYNNEI. V lost 7 bases and J lost 0, with 7 bases in between. The CDR3 has 13 residues. CDR3 nucleotides: TGTGCCAGCACCCGCAGCTCCTACAATGAGCAGTTCTTC. As protein: CASTRSSYNEQFF.

Comments on this clone: Its ends do not fully match the called genes, so a read error is possible. This chain connects TRBV4-1 to TRBJ2-6, with 8 positions matching TRBD1. Germline assignment: CDR1 MGHRA and CDR2 YSYEKL. The CDR3 loop spans 18 amino acids. The CDR3 nucleotides read TGCGCCAGCAGCCAAGGGGGCAGGGGGCGAACTGGGGCCAACGGCCTGACTTTC. It translates to CASSQGGRGRTGANGLTF.

The chain uses TRBV4-3 and TRBJ2-3, with D possibly TRBD2 on 6 matching bases. There are 15 residues in the CDR3. V was shortened by 0 bases and J by 2 bases, with 9 bases between the two germline ends. Germline values: CDR1 LGHNA, CDR2 YSLEER. CDR3 amino acids: CASSQDPRDTDTQYF. In DNA form, the CDR3 reads TGCGCCAGCAGCCAAGATCCGCGGGACACAGATACGCAGTATTTT.

The chain carries TRBV27 and TRBJ2-7, with TRBD1 matching 10 bases. Per the germline V gene, CDR1 is MNHEY and CDR2 is SMNVEV (reference sequence). CDR3 length equals 15 residues. With V trimmed by 2 bases and J by 2 bases, 3 bases remained unmatched. The DNA of the CDR3 is TGTGCCAGCAGTTTACTCGGACAGGGGGCCTACGAGCAGTACTTC. Translated, it gives CASSLLGQGAYEQYF.

The CDR3 spells CASSLLQGANYGYTF. CDR3 nucleotide sequence: TGCGCCAGCAGTTTACTACAGGGGGCGAACTATGGCTACACCTTC. V gene TRBV5-1 combines with J gene TRBJ1-2; 9 bases line up with TRBD1. CDR1 is SGHRS and CDR2 is YFSETQ in the germline V gene. V was clipped by 5 bases and J by 2 bases; unmatched bases: 7. The CDR3 loop spans 15 amino acids.

This chain links TRBV11-2 with TRBJ1-1, with 7 bases lining up with TRBD1. Germline CDR1 reads SGHAT; CDR2 reads FQNNGV. Trimming cost V 3 bases and J 0 bases; bases outside gene matches: 4. The CDR3 contains 15 residues. CDR3 region: CASSFTGTVNTEAFF. CDR3 DNA: TGTGCCAGCAGCTTTACCGGGACAGTGAACACTGAAGCTTTCTTT.

The genes are TRBV5-1 and TRBJ2-7, with no clear D. There are 14 residues in the CDR3. V was trimmed by 4 bases and J by 0 bases, leaving 11 bases between them. The V gene's germline CDR1 is SGHRS and CDR2 YFSETQ. DNA for the CDR3: TGCGCCAGCAGCGTGGACGGTTACTCCTACGAGCAGTACTTC. This sequence encodes CASSVDGYSYEQYF.

The chain carries TRBV4-2 and TRBJ1-2; D unresolved. The V gene's germline CDR1 is LGHNA and CDR2 YNFKEQ. The V end lost 4 bases, the J end lost 8 bases, and 20 bases lay between the germline ends. The length of the CDR3 is 15 residues. CDR3 sequence: CASSPPRSPRGGYTF. CDR3 bases: TGTGCCAGCAGCCCGCCTCGGTCTCCGAGAGGCGGCTACACCTTC.

The V and J genes are TRBV7-9 and TRBJ2-1, with D hard to call. The V and J ends lost 1 base and 8 bases respectively, with 9 bases between them. CDR3 length equals 13 residues. The germline gives CDR1 SEHNR, CDR2 FQNEAQ (reference sequence). The DNA of the CDR3 is TGTGCCAGCAGCTTAGGGCTGGGCGATGAGCAGTTCTTC. It encodes CASSLGLGDEQFF.

The CDR3 is CASSLDSGSETQYF. Written as DNA, the CDR3 is TGTGCCAGCAGCTTGGACTCAGGGTCAGAGACCCAGTACTTC. This rearrangement joins TRBV5-4 to TRBJ2-5, with D perhaps matching TRBD1 (5 bases). Germline V gives CDR1 SGHNT, CDR2 YYREEE (reference sequence). The CDR3 sequence is 14 residues long. V lost 0 bases, J lost 4 bases, and 10 bases lay in between. Complete variable domain (other parts from reference TRBV5-4 and TRBJ2-5): ETGVTQSPTHLIKTRGQQVTLRCSSQSGHNTVSWYQQALGQGPQFIFQYYREEENGRGNFPPRFSGLQFPNYSSELNVNALELDDSALYLCASSLDSGSETQYFGPGTRLLVL.